These 31 T cell receptor beta chains share one sample of origin, sequenced in a study of blood T cell repertoires in COVID-19. TCRdb's table, derived via immunoSEQ multiplex PCR, lists solely in-frame clones and lacks some. Found here are some 47,000 clones, roughly 89% of them singletons; the top ten hold about 5.3%. Sequenced input: peripheral blood. The source of these receptors is a man aged 55 to 70 with active COVID-19.

This rearrangement joins TRBV10-2 to TRBJ2-7; 7 positions match TRBD1. The CDR3 has 13 residues. V was pared by 5 bases and J by 3 bases, with 4 bases of the junction left unmatched. The germline V gene encodes CDR1 WSHSY and CDR2 SAAADI. The DNA for the CDR3 is TGCGCCAGCAGTCCGGGACAGTACTACGAGCAGTACTTC. The encoded protein is CASSPGQYYEQYF.

As for this clone: The junction departs from germline at one end; a sequencing error may be responsible. The chain uses TRBV2 and TRBJ2-1; no reliable D call. The germline V gene has CDR1 SNHLY and CDR2 FYNNEI. This CDR3 comprises 11 residues. The CDR3 DNA reads as TGTGCCAGCAGTGAAGGACTCCCTCCAGTCTTC. This codes for CASSEGLPPVF.

For the CDR3, the DNA is TGTGCCAGCAGCGTAGTGAATAGCGGAGATACGCAGTATTTT. It yields the protein CASSVVNSGDTQYF. V gene TRBV9 combines with J gene TRBJ2-3; D is perhaps TRBD2 (6 bases). CDR3 length: 14 residues. Per the germline V gene, CDR1 is SGDLS and CDR2 is YYNGEE. The germline V and J ends were trimmed by 0 bases and 5 bases, with 10 bases remaining between them.

J is TRBJ2-7 and V is TRBV6-5, with 7 bases fitting TRBD2. The CDR3 length is 14 residues. Unmatched junction bases numbered 4, after V lost 5 bases and J lost 0 bases. Germline CDR1 is MNHEY and CDR2 is SVGAGI. For the CDR3, the DNA is TGTGCCAGCAGTAAAACTAGCGACTCCTACGAGCAGTACTTC. Protein product: CASSKTSDSYEQYF.

The V and J genes are TRBV7-9 and TRBJ1-3; D is possibly TRBD1 (6 bases). Trimming removed 5 bases from V and 0 bases from J, with 14 bases in between. This CDR3 has 16 amino acids. Germline lookup yields CDR1 SEHNR and CDR2 FQNEAQ (reference sequence). The CDR3 DNA is TGTGCCAGCAGCCGGACAGCTGATAACTCTGGAAACACCATATATTTT. Its translation: CASSRTADNSGNTIYF. The variable domain in full, with the rest retrieved from reference TRBV7-9 and TRBJ1-3, is DTGVSQNPRHKITKRGQNVTFRCDPISEHNRLYWYRQTLGQGPEFLTYFQNEAQLEKSRLLSDRFSAERPKGSFSTLEIQRTEQGDSAMYLCASSRTADNSGNTIYFGEGSWLTVV.

The J gene is TRBJ2-1, the V gene TRBV7-2, with TRBD2 matching over 10 bases. The CDR3 spans 15 residues. The germline gives CDR1 SGHTA, CDR2 FQGNSA. Trimming took 2 bases from V and 12 from J; bases not matched to a gene: 10. CDR3 protein: CASSLSGTSDAGQFF. The DNA for the CDR3 is TGTGCCAGCAGCTTATCCGGGACTAGCGACGCGGGGCAGTTCTTC.

This chain connects TRBV19 to TRBJ2-1; 8 nucleotides match TRBD2. Germline V gene sequence: CDR1 LNHDA, CDR2 SQIVND (reference sequence). V was clipped by 8 bases and J by 1 base; unmatched bases: 13. This CDR3 is 17 amino acids long. CDR3 nucleotides: TGTGCCAGTTCTGTCCGGATGGCGGGAGGATCCTACAATGAGCAGTTCTTC. This translates into CASSVRMAGGSYNEQFF.

The gene calls are TRBV4-1 and TRBJ2-3, with D possibly matching TRBD2 (6 bases). The germline V gene has CDR1 MGHRA and CDR2 YSYEKL. With 0 bases removed from V and 0 bases from J, the gap between germline ends came to 16 bases. The CDR3 covers 18 residues. The DNA for the CDR3 is TGCGCCAGCAGCCAAGACCGCCAGCGGGCCGCGAGCACAGATACGCAGTATTTT. It translates to CASSQDRQRAASTDTQYF.

The chain recombines TRBV28 with TRBJ2-7; D is possibly TRBD2 (5 bases). The ends were cut back, 6 bases at V and 3 bases at J, with 12 bases in the middle. The CDR3 has 13 residues. Germline CDR1 and CDR2: MDHEN and SYDVKM. The CDR3 is CASRKAASYEQYF. CDR3 nucleotides: TGTGCCAGCAGAAAAGCGGCAAGCTACGAGCAGTACTTC. Combining the CDR3 with reference TRBV28 and TRBJ2-7 gives the whole variable domain DVKVTQSSRYLVKRTGEKVFLECVQDMDHENMFWYRQDPGLGLRLIYFSYDVKMKEKGDIPEGYSVSREKKERFSLILESASTNQTSMYLCASRKAASYEQYFGPGTRLTVT.

The rearrangement joins TRBV28 to TRBJ2-7; maybe TRBD2 (5 bases). The CDR3 has 13 amino acids. Per the germline V gene, CDR1 is MDHEN and CDR2 is SYDVKM. V shed 3 bases and J shed 5 bases, with 11 bases lying between them. CDR3: CASSFPPGNEQYF. The CDR3 coding sequence is TGTGCCAGCAGTTTCCCCCCCGGGAACGAGCAGTACTTC.

This chain connects TRBV7-6 to TRBJ1-1; a weak D match, TRBD1 (5 bases). V lost 2 bases and J lost 1, with 14 bases in between. Germline V lookup: CDR1 SGHVS, CDR2 FNYEAQ. The CDR3 contains 16 residues. The CDR3 spells CASSLLGAGANTEAFF. CDR3 DNA: TGTGCCAGCAGCTTACTAGGGGCAGGAGCGAACACTGAAGCTTTCTTT. Looking up the rest from reference TRBV7-6 and TRBJ1-1 gives the full variable domain: GAGVSQSPRYKVTKRGQDVALRCDPISGHVSLYWYRQALGQGPEFLTYFNYEAQQDKSGLPNDRFSAERPEGSISTLTIQRTEQRDSAMYRCASSLLGAGANTEAFFGQGTRLTVV.

The chain joins TRBV10-3 to TRBJ2-7; D not resolved. Trimming stripped 0 bases from V and 3 bases from J, with 3 bases between. CDR3 length: 12 residues. CDR1 ENHRY and CDR2 SYGVKD come from the germline V gene. The DNA of the CDR3 is TGTGCCATCAGTGAGTCCAGCTACGAGCAGTACTTC. Translated: CAISESSYEQYF.

The chain employs TRBV27 and TRBJ1-1, with D uncertain. The CDR3 length is 16 residues. Germline CDR1 and CDR2: MNHEY and SMNVEV (reference sequence). V shed 6 bases and J shed 4 bases, with 21 bases lying between them. The CDR3 nucleotides read TGTGCCAGCAGCCCGACCCTGGGAGTAATCCTCACTGAAGCTTTCTTT. As protein: CASSPTLGVILTEAFF.

The chain employs TRBV5-5 and TRBJ2-5, with 8 bases matching TRBD1. Germline V lookup: CDR1 SGHKS, CDR2 YYEKEE (reference sequence). The CDR3 sequence is 15 residues long. J lost 4 bases, V lost 2 bases, and 7 bases had no gene match. The CDR3 region has the DNA TGTGCCAGCAGCTTTCAGGGGGCGCAAGGAGAGACCCAGTACTTC. Translating gives CASSFQGAQGETQYF.

The chain recombines TRBV5-8 with TRBJ2-2, with D possibly being TRBD2 (5 bases). This CDR3 contains 16 residues. Looked up from germline, CDR1 is SGHTS and CDR2 is YDEGEE. V lost 7 bases, J lost 1 base, and 17 bases lay in between. The CDR3 region is CASGERAPWNTGELFF. Written as DNA, the CDR3 is TGTGCCAGCGGGGAGAGGGCTCCCTGGAACACCGGGGAGCTGTTTTTT. Filled out from reference TRBV5-8 and TRBJ2-2, the complete variable domain reads EAGVTQSPTHLIKTRGQQATLRCSPISGHTSVYWYQQALGLGLQFLLWYDEGEERNRGNFPPRFSGRQFPNYSSELNVNALELEDSALYLCASGERAPWNTGELFFGEGSRLTVL.

In this sample, this clone turned up once. This sequence joins TRBV28 and TRBJ2-1; 10 bases line up with TRBD1. In germline, CDR1 is MDHEN, CDR2 SYDVKM. J was trimmed by 7 bases and V by 4 bases; bases with no gene match: 22. CDR3 length: 20 residues. CDR3 amino acids: CASSSPPGVLWTGGINEQFF. The CDR3 DNA reads TGTGCCAGCAGTTCCCCCCCCGGCGTCCTATGGACAGGGGGAATTAATGAGCAGTTCTTC.

Only a few counts were recorded for this clone. The chain couples TRBV11-2 to TRBJ2-2; a possible D gene is TRBD2 (6 bases). The CDR3 is 16 residues long. Germline loops: CDR1 SGHAT, CDR2 FQNNGV. Trimming shortened V by 4 bases and J by 0 bases, and 12 bases separated the two germline ends. The CDR3 DNA sequence: TGTGCCAGCAGCTCCAGCGGGTGGGCGAACACCGGGGAGCTGTTTTTT. Amino acid sequence: CASSSSGWANTGELFF.

The V gene is TRBV6-7, the J gene TRBJ2-7; weak D call: TRBD2 (7 bases). TRBV6-7 has ORF status, its function being uncertain. V was shortened by 0 bases and J by 3 bases, with 21 bases between the two germline ends. The length of the CDR3 is 18 residues. This CDR3 is CASSYSWGGRRRIYEQYF. As DNA, the CDR3 is TGTGCCAGCAGTTACTCGTGGGGGGGCAGGAGGAGAATCTACGAGCAGTACTTC.

The chain joins TRBV4-1 to TRBJ2-4; maybe TRBD1 (5 bases). V was cut by 0 bases and J by 1 base, with 13 bases left in between. Germline loops: CDR1 MGHRA, CDR2 YSYEKL. CDR3 size: 17 residues. As DNA, the CDR3 is TGCGCCAGCAGCCAAGAGGGTGGGGCTCTGGCCAAAAACATTCAGTACTTC. It codes for CASSQEGGALAKNIQYF.

The gene calls are TRBV5-4 and TRBJ2-5, with TRBD2 identical over 9 bases. The CDR3 is 15 amino acids. The germline V gene has CDR1 SGHNT and CDR2 YYREEE (reference sequence). V gave up 1 base and J gave up 5 bases; unmatched junction bases: 6. The DNA for the CDR3 is TGTGCCAGCAGCTTGTCTAGCGGGATTGAGGAGACCCAGTACTTC. It yields the protein CASSLSSGIEETQYF.

This chain joins TRBV6-5 and TRBJ1-6; 8 nucleotides line up with TRBD1. The junction had 5 bases not matched to a gene; V was cut back by 5 bases and J by 5 bases. This CDR3 spans 15 amino acids. From germline, CDR1 is MNHEY and CDR2 SVGAGI. The CDR3 is CASSLGQGNNSPLHF. The DNA for the CDR3 is TGTGCCAGCAGTCTAGGACAGGGCAATAATTCACCCCTCCACTTT.

The chain links TRBV28 to TRBJ1-5, with D perhaps matching TRBD1 (5 bases). V was pared by 5 bases and J by 6 bases, with 14 bases between. Looked up from germline, CDR1 is MDHEN and CDR2 is SYDVKM. This CDR3 is built from 14 residues. The CDR3 nucleotides are TGTGCCAGCAGTACCGACAGCATCGGTCAGCCCCAGCATTTT. Encoded protein: CASSTDSIGQPQHF.

The rearrangement joins TRBV27 to TRBJ2-7; 7 bases are shared with TRBD2. This CDR3 comprises 15 residues. Germline values: CDR1 MNHEY, CDR2 SMNVEV (reference sequence). Trimming removed 2 bases from V and 2 bases from J; junction bases left unmatched: 6. The CDR3 DNA reads as TGTGCCAGCAGTTTAACGCTAGCGGTCCCCTACGAGCAGTACTTC. This sequence encodes CASSLTLAVPYEQYF.

The chain couples TRBV5-5 to TRBJ2-7; 10 bases fit TRBD1. The V gene end was trimmed by 0 bases and the J gene end by 3 bases; junction bases not matched to a gene: 3. The CDR3 sequence is 15 residues long. Germline V gene sequence: CDR1 SGHKS, CDR2 YYEKEE (reference sequence). The CDR3 DNA reads TGTGCCAGCAGCTTGGGACAGGGGGCAAGCTACGAGCAGTACTTC. Translation: CASSLGQGASYEQYF.

As regards this clone: The junction departs from germline at one end; a sequencing error may be responsible. CDR3 protein: CASSPRLAGEGENEQFF. The CDR3, as DNA: TGTGCCAGCTCGCCACGGCTGGCGGGAGAGGGTGAAAATGAGCAGTTCTTC. The chain combines TRBV18 with TRBJ2-1; TRBD2 matches at 7 bases. Germline assignment: CDR1 KGHSH and CDR2 LQKENI. The CDR3 has 17 residues.

This rearrangement joins TRBV19 to TRBJ1-6, with D possibly matching TRBD1 (6 bases). Trimming removed 6 bases at V and 7 bases at J, with 16 bases between. Germline CDR1 is LNHDA and CDR2 is SQIVND (reference sequence). The CDR3 has 15 amino acids. The CDR3 sequence: CASRTLDRINSPLHF. For the CDR3, the DNA is TGTGCCAGTAGAACACTGGACAGAATAAATTCACCCCTCCACTTT.

The rearrangement links TRBV2 to TRBJ2-7; a weak D match, TRBD2 (5 bases). The V gene lost 6 bases and the J gene lost 2 bases, with 14 bases spanning the gap. Germline V gene data show CDR1 as SNHLY and CDR2 as FYNNEI. CDR3 length equals 14 residues. CDR3 sequence reads: CASREDSVTYEQYF. For the CDR3, the DNA is TGTGCCAGCAGGGAGGACTCCGTGACCTACGAGCAGTACTTC.

The chain uses TRBV7-3 and TRBJ2-7, with D uncertain. V was shortened by 5 bases and J by 6 bases, with 14 bases between the two germline ends. CDR3 length: 13 amino acids. Germline V gene lookup returns CDR1 SGHTA and CDR2 FQGTGA. The CDR3 DNA reads as TGTGCCAGCAGCACCCTACAGTTTGGCGAGCAGTACTTC. Its translation: CASSTLQFGEQYF. Complete variable domain (other parts from reference TRBV7-3 and TRBJ2-7): GAGVSQTPSNKVTEKGKYVELRCDPISGHTALYWYRQSLGQGPEFLIYFQGTGAADDSGLPNDRFFAVRPEGSVSTLKIQRTERGDSAVYLCASSTLQFGEQYFGPGTRLTVT.

V and J are TRBV7-2 and TRBJ2-7; 16 bases align to TRBD2. The CDR3 consists of 16 residues. J gave up 5 bases and V 1 base, and 2 bases lay outside the gene matches. Germline values: CDR1 SGHTA, CDR2 FQGNSA. The CDR3 region has the DNA TGTGCCAGCAGCTTAGGAGGGACTAGCGGGAGGGACGAGCAGTACTTC. It translates to CASSLGGTSGRDEQYF.

The V gene is TRBV2, the J gene TRBJ2-3, with 7 bases matching TRBD1. With V trimmed by 2 bases and J by 0 bases, 2 bases remained unmatched. CDR1 is SNHLY and CDR2 is FYNNEI in the germline V gene. The CDR3 runs to 15 residues. CDR3 nucleotide sequence: TGTGCCAGCAGTGAAAAGGGGGCTAGCACAGATACGCAGTATTTT. Encoded protein: CASSEKGASTDTQYF. The whole variable domain, remainder taken from reference TRBV2 and TRBJ2-3, is EPEVTQTPSHQVTQMGQEVILRCVPISNHLYFYWYRQILGQKVEFLVSFYNNEISEKSEIFDDQFSVERPDGSNFTLKIRSTKLEDSAMYFCASSEKGASTDTQYFGPGTRLTVL.

The chain has TRBV29-1 and TRBJ2-5; possibly TRBD1 for D (5 bases). The V gene's germline CDR1 is SQVTM and CDR2 ANQGSEA. This CDR3 region has 14 residues. V dropped 1 base and J dropped 2 bases, with 11 bases sitting between them. As DNA, the CDR3 is TGCAGCGTTGAAGGTCAGGGCTTACAAGAGACCCAGTACTTC. This gives the protein CSVEGQGLQETQYF.